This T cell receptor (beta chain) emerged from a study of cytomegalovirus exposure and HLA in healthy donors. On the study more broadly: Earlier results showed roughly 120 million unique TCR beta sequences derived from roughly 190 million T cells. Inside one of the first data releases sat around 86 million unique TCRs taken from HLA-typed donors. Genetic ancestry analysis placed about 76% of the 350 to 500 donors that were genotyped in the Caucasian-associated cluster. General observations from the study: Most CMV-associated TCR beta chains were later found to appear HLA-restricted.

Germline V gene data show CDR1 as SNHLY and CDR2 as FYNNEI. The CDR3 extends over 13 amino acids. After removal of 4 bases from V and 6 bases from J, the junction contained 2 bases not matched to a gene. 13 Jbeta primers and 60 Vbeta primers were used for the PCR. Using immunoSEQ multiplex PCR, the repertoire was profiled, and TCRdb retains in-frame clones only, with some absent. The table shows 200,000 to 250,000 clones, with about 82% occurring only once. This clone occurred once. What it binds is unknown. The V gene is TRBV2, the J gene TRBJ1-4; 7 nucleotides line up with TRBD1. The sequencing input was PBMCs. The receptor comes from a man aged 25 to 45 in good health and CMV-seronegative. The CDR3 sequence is CASSAGTDEKLFF. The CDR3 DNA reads TGTGCCAGCAGTGCAGGGACAGATGAAAAACTGTTTTTT.